The sequence of this T cell receptor beta chain was determined in a study of blood T cell repertoires in COVID-19. Study overall: Samples representing acute and convalescent COVID-19 were sourced from the United States, Italy and Spain. Sources were T cells, B-cell-depleted T cells, or PBMCs; the material itself was cDNA or gDNA.

Trimming stripped 7 bases from V and 0 bases from J, with 11 bases between. The CDR3 sequence is 14 residues long. Germline V gene sequence: CDR1 SGHTA, CDR2 FQGNSA. Seattle cases were enrolled at active infection and followed longitudinally. In the authors' workflow: Reference gene primer amplification in the assay estimated nucleated cell counts. Some clones are missing from TCRdb's copy, which holds only in-frame ones; the method was immunoSEQ multiplex PCR. Clone size and V and J calls were adopted from that table, with D and trimming inferred from the DNA. The sample contains approximately 400,000 clones, about nine tenths of which appear only once. In its sample, this clone was seen once.

The sequence came from a woman in her forties or fifties with COVID-19, enrolled during active disease. V is TRBV7-2 and J is TRBJ2-3, with D hard to call. The sequencing input was peripheral blood. The CDR3 DNA is TGTGCCAGCAAGCTTAGAAGTAGCACAGATACGCAGTATTTT. Amino acids: CASKLRSSTDTQYF. The variable domain in full, with the rest retrieved from reference TRBV7-2 and TRBJ2-3, is GAGVSQSPSNKVTEKGKDVELRCDPISGHTALYWYRQSLGQGLEFLIYFQGNSAPDKSGLPSDRFSAERTGGSVSTLTIQRTQQEDSAVYLCASKLRSSTDTQYFGPGTRLTVL.